This entry describes one T cell receptor (beta chain). The antigen is unknown. Researchers ran the PCR with 60 Vbeta and 13 Jbeta primers. Clones were read by immunoSEQ multiplex PCR, and TCRdb kept only the in-frame ones, dropping some. This table holds some 120,000 clones, about four fifths found once. These data come from a study of cytomegalovirus exposure and HLA in healthy donors. Overall study context: A data release that came early held around 85 million unique TCRs from HLA-typed donors.

Study-wide results and caveats: Most likely, a cluster of highly shared sequence variants arose as a sequencing artifact. A missense variant in DCLRE1C was later tied to TCR beta V- and J-gene trimming.

Healthy bone marrow donors made up the donors. The receptor was isolated from a man aged 25-40 years in good health and CMV-seropositive. The sample was PBMCs.

CDR3 region: CASSPRLAGARETQYF. For the CDR3, the DNA is TGTGCCAGCAGCCCGCGACTAGCGGGAGCGAGGGAGACCCAGTACTTC. The V and J genes are TRBV7-8 and TRBJ2-5, with 12 bases that match TRBD2. The CDR3 totals 16 residues. Looked up from germline, CDR1 is SGHVS and CDR2 is FQNEAQ. J lost 5 bases, V lost 5 bases, and 9 bases had no gene match. Together with reference TRBV7-8 and TRBJ2-5, the CDR3 gives the full variable domain: GAGVSQSPRYKVAKRGQDVALRCDPISGHVSLFWYQQALGQGPEFLTYFQNEAQLDKSGLPSDRFFAERPEGSVSTLKIQRTQQEDSAVYLCASSPRLAGARETQYFGPGTRLLVL.